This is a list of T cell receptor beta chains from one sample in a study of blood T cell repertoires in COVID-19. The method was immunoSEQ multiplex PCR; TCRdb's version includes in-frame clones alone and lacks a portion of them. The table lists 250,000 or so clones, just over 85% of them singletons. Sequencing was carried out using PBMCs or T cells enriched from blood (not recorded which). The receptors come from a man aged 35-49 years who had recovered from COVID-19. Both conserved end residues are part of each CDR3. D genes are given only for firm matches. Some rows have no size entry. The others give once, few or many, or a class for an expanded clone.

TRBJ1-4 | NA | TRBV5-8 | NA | CASSLWQATTNEKLFF | TGTGCCAGCAGCTTGTGGCAGGCGACAACTAATGAAAAACTGTTTTTT
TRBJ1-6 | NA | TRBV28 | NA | CASSVEGWLQNSPLHF | TGTGCCAGCAGCGTCGAGGGTTGGTTACAGAATTCACCCCTCCACTTT
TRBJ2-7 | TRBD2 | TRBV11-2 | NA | CASSSSYSGGFKDEQYF | TGTGCCAGCAGCTCCTCCTATAGCGGGGGGTTTAAGGACGAGCAGTACTTC
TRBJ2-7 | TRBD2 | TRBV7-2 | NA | CASSSPSGGVLPYEQYF | TGTGCCAGCAGCTCCCCTAGCGGGGGGGTCTTACCCTACGAGCAGTACTTC
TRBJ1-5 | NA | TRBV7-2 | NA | CASSFAGGSHQPQHF | TGTGCCAGCAGCTTCGCGGGGGGGTCCCATCAGCCCCAGCATTTT
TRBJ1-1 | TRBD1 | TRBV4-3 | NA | CASSQDKGADNTEAFF | TGCGCCAGCAGCCAAGATAAGGGGGCCGATAACACTGAAGCTTTCTTT
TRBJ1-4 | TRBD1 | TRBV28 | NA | CASSWTGANNEKLFF | TGTGCCAGCAGCTGGACAGGGGCCAATAATGAAAAACTGTTTTTT
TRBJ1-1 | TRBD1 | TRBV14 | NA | CASSLLDRSNTEAFF | TGTGCCAGCAGCCTCCTGGACAGGTCGAACACTGAAGCTTTCTTT
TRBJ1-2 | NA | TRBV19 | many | CASSRTENPYGYTF | TGTGCCAGTAGTCGGACAGAGAATCCCTATGGCTACACCTTC
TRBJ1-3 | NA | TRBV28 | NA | CASSLGEGHSGNTIYF | TGTGCCAGCAGTCTGGGGGAGGGTCACTCTGGAAACACCATATATTTT
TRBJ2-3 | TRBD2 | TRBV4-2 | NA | CASSYDSSGEGDTQYF | TGTGCCAGCAGCTACGATTCTAGCGGGGAGGGAGATACGCAGTATTTT
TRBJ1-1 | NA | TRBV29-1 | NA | CSVETAGDTEAFF | TGCAGCGTTGAAACGGCAGGGGACACTGAAGCTTTCTTT
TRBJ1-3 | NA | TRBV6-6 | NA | CASSPGEIGLSTIYF | TGTGCCAGCAGCCCCGGGGAAATTGGTCTGAGCACCATATATTTT
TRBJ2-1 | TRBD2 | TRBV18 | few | CASSRYGTSGYNEQFF | TGTGCCAGCTCACGCTACGGGACTAGCGGCTACAATGAGCAGTTCTTC
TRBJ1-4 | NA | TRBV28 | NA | CASSFSRVPNEKLFF | TGTGCCAGCAGTTTTAGCAGGGTACCTAATGAAAAACTGTTTTTT
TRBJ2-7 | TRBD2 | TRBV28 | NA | CASRTPGQGREVIGQYF | TGTGCCAGCAGGACGCCCGGGCAGGGCCGGGAGGTAATAGGGCAGTACTTC
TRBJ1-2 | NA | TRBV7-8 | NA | CASSLGLLYNYGYTF | TGTGCCAGCAGCTTAGGGCTCCTTTATAACTATGGCTACACCTTC
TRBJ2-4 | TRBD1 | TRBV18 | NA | CASSYDRGKNIQYF | TGTGCCAGCTCATACGACAGGGGCAAAAACATTCAGTACTTC
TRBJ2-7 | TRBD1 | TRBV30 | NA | CAWSRGTGGYEQYF | TGTGCCTGGAGTAGAGGGACAGGGGGCTACGAGCAGTACTTC
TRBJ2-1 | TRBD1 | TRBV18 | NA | CASSPRGQGTNNEQFF | TGTGCCAGCTCTCCTCGAGGACAGGGGACTAACAATGAGCAGTTCTTC
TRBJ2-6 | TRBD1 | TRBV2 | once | CASRTGAGANVLTF | TGTGCCAGCAGGACAGGGGCCGGGGCCAACGTCCTGACTTTC
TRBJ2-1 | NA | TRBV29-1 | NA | CSVASGVQGEQFF | TGCAGCGTTGCGTCAGGTGTCCAGGGTGAGCAGTTCTTC
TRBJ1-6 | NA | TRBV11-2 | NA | CASSLVPRTYNSPLHF | TGTGCCAGCAGCTTAGTTCCTCGTACCTATAATTCACCCCTCCACTTT
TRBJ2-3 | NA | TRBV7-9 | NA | CASSLVGGGTDTQYF | TGTGCCAGCAGCTTAGTGGGTGGCGGTACAGATACGCAGTATTTT
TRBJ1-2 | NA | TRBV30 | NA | CAWSGGLYGYTF | TGTGCCTGGAGTGGGGGACTCTATGGCTACACCTTC
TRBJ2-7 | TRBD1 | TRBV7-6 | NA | CASSGGTGGTYEQYF | TGTGCCAGCAGCGGAGGGACAGGGGGGACCTACGAGCAGTACTTC
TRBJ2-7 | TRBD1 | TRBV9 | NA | CASSVGDRDHEQYF | TGTGCCAGCAGCGTAGGGGACAGGGACCACGAGCAGTACTTC
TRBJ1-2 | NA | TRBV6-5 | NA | CASSYSESYGYTF | TGTGCCAGCAGTTACTCGGAGAGTTATGGCTACACCTTC
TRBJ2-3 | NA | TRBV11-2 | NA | CASSLVGPDTQYF | TGTGCCAGCAGCTTAGTGGGCCCAGATACGCAGTATTTT
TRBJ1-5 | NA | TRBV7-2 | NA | CASSSRVNQPQHF | TGTGCCAGCAGCTCCAGGGTCAATCAGCCCCAGCATTTT
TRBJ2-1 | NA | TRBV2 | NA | CASSYDRPSNNEQFF | TGTGCCAGCAGTTATGACAGGCCTAGTAACAATGAGCAGTTCTTC
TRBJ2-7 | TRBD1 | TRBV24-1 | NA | CATSETTGTGGEQYF | TGTGCCACCAGTGAGACTACCGGGACAGGGGGCGAGCAGTACTTC
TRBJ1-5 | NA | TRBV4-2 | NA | CASSQDLGGQPQHF | TGTGCCAGCAGCCAAGATTTAGGGGGACAGCCCCAGCATTTT
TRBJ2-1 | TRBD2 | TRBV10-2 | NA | CASSESLAGAHEQFF | TGCGCCAGCAGTGAGTCCCTAGCGGGAGCTCATGAGCAGTTCTTC
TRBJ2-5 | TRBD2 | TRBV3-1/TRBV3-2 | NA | CASSPFSGSGVETQYF | TGTGCCAGCAGCCCCTTTAGCGGGAGTGGAGTAGAGACCCAGTACTTC
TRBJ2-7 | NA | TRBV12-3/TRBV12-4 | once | CASSLYNEQYF | TGTGCCAGCAGTTTATATAACGAGCAGTACTTC
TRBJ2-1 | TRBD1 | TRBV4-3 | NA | CASSRGGQGTYNEQFF | TGCGCCAGCAGCCGAGGGGGACAGGGGACCTACAATGAGCAGTTCTTC
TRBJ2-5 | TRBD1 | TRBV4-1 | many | CASSQAGTGETQYF | TGCGCCAGCAGCCAAGCCGGGACAGGGGAGACCCAGTACTTC
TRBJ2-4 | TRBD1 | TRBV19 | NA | CASKWTGGKNIQYF | TGTGCCAGCAAGTGGACAGGGGGCAAGAACATTCAGTACTTC
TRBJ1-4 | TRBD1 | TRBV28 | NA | CASILDRGGEKLFF | TGTGCCAGCATTCTTGACAGGGGAGGTGAAAAACTGTTTTTT
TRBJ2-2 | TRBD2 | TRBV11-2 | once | CASSLITSGSGELFF | TGTGCCAGCAGCTTAATTACTAGCGGGTCCGGGGAGCTGTTTTTT
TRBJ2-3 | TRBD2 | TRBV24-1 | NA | CATSDQGIAGGRTQYF | TGTGCCACCAGTGACCAGGGGATAGCGGGAGGAAGAACGCAGTATTTT
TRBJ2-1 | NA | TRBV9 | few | CASSVVGVGGYNEQFF | TGTGCCAGCAGCGTAGTGGGGGTCGGGGGCTACAATGAGCAGTTCTTC
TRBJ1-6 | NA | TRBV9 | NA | CASTLSSVENSPLHF | TGTGCCAGCACTCTGTCGTCGGTGGAGAATTCACCCCTCCACTTT
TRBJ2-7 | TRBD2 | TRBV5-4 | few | CASSLDGRVAGAEEQYF | TGTGCCAGCAGCTTGGACGGTAGGGTAGCGGGAGCCGAAGAGCAGTACTTC
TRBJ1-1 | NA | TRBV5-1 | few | CASSYPRENTEAFF | TGCGCCAGCAGCTACCCCAGGGAGAACACTGAAGCTTTCTTT
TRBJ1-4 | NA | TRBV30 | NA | CAWSPSEKLFF | TGTGCCTGGAGCCCGAGTGAAAAACTGTTTTTT
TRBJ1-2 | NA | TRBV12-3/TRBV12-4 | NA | CAIFSRANYGYTF | TGTGCCATTTTTAGCAGAGCTAACTATGGCTACACCTTC
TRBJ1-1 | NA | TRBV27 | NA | CASSLSGQGKNTEAFF | TGTGCCAGCAGTTTATCGGGTCAGGGGAAGAACACTGAAGCTTTCTTT
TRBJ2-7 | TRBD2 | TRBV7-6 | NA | CGGAETSGAYEQYF | TGTGGAGGAGCGGAGACTAGCGGGGCCTACGAGCAGTACTTC
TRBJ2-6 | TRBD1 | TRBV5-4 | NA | CASSQQGQRANVLTF | TGTGCCAGCAGTCAACAGGGGCAAAGGGCCAACGTCCTGACTTTC